This T cell receptor beta chain was identified in a study of PD-L1 blockade in urothelial cancer. Overall study findings and caveats: When measured at 3 weeks, tumor-associated blood clones expanded more in durable-benefit patients.

Per the germline V gene, CDR1 is SGDLS and CDR2 is YYNGEE. V lost 1 base to trimming and J lost 4 bases; unmatched junction nucleotides: 2. The CDR3 sequence is 15 residues long. A word on this clone: Its antigen is still unknown.

Time point indicated: pretreatment peripheral blood. Libraries were prepared by immunoSEQ multiplex PCR; TCRdb keeps only in-frame clonotypes and omits some of them. The table records approximately 50,000 clones, about 86% of them present only once. The sequencing used PBMCs, collected around atezolizumab (anti-PD-L1) treatment. The TCR comes from a man in his 70s with urothelial cancer. The chain is built from TRBV9 and TRBJ2-2; 9 bases line up with TRBD2. The CDR3 reads CASSVRGGVTGELFF. CDR3 nucleotide sequence: TGTGCCAGCAGCGTACGCGGGGGGGTCACCGGGGAGCTGTTTTTT.